The clone carrying this TCR beta chain occurred a few times. Its antigen is as yet unknown. The data were obtained in a study of T-cell reconstitution after alpha-beta-depleted transplantation in children. Findings and caveats of the study: Two months or so post-transplant, alpha-beta T cells reportedly derived from several hundred expanded graft clones. When one year had passed after transplant, most T-cell counts and diversity came from newly produced T cells. Certain patients had high TCRbeta diversity at day 60, and it came from recipient T cells and thymic progenitors that survived.

Researchers prepared the TCRbeta library using unique molecular identifiers, the study reports. TCRdb processed the PCR reads anew with MiXCR; each CDR3 protein has one entry. The table lists about a million distinct CDR3 sequences, roughly 29% of them singletons. Trimming stripped 3 bases from V and 2 bases from J, with 11 bases between. This CDR3 has 14 amino acids. Germline V gives CDR1 SGHTA, CDR2 FQGNSA. The sequence was collected from a boy in the first two years of life who had a stem cell transplant for SCID, so the T cells may come from the graft donor. This rearrangement joins TRBV7-2 to TRBJ2-7, with TRBD1 as a possible D gene (6 bases). The source was PBMCs, mostly from graft donor cells, collected 360 days after TCRalphabeta/CD19-depleted stem cell transplant. The CDR3 sequence: CASSFGGSTYEQYF. CDR3 in DNA: TGTGCCAGCAGCTTTGGGGGCTCGACCTACGAGCAGTACTTC. The variable domain in full, completed from reference TRBV7-2 and TRBJ2-7, reads GAGVSQSPSNKVTEKGKDVELRCDPISGHTALYWYRQSLGQGLEFLIYFQGNSAPDKSGLPSDRFSAERTGGSVSTLTIQRTQQEDSAVYLCASSFGGSTYEQYFGPGTRLTVT.